This passage covers 5 T cell receptor beta chains from one sample sequenced in a study of blood T cell repertoires in COVID-19. Libraries were prepared by immunoSEQ multiplex PCR; TCRdb keeps only in-frame clonotypes and omits some of them. The table shows 110,000 or so clones, with roughly four fifths occurring only once. Sequencing was carried out using peripheral blood. The receptors derive from a woman aged 65 to 85 with acute or convalescent COVID-19.

This sequence joins TRBV4-2 and TRBJ1-5, with unresolved D. Trimming shortened V by 0 bases and J by 7 bases, and 10 bases separated the two germline ends. The CDR3 is 14 amino acids. The germline V gene has CDR1 LGHNA and CDR2 YNFKEQ. As DNA, the CDR3 is TGTGCCAGCAGCCAAGATTACAGAGGGCAGCCCCAGCATTTT. Its protein is CASSQDYRGQPQHF.

The V call is TRBV7-8, the J call TRBJ2-1; 7 bases fit TRBD1. The CDR3 has 16 residues. V lost 4 bases, J lost 0 bases, and 6 bases stayed unmatched. Germline CDR1 is SGHVS and CDR2 is FQNEAQ. In DNA, the CDR3 is TGTGCCAGCAGCTCCGCCACAGGGGACTCCTACAATGAGCAGTTCTTC. Encoded protein: CASSSATGDSYNEQFF.

The chain recombines TRBV28 with TRBJ1-5; TRBD1 is a possible D gene (6 bases). The CDR3 extends over 14 amino acids. The germline V gene encodes CDR1 MDHEN and CDR2 SYDVKM. The ends were cut back, 11 bases at V and 0 bases at J, with 14 bases in the middle. The CDR3 reads CAGQQGGSNQPQHF. CDR3 coding DNA: TGTGCCGGACAACAAGGGGGTAGCAATCAGCCCCAGCATTTT.

The chain has TRBV3-1 (or the pseudogene TRBV3-2) and TRBJ2-1; 9 nucleotides agree with TRBD2. V lost 3 bases to trimming and J lost 9 bases; unmatched junction nucleotides: 21. The CDR3 consists of 19 residues. Germline CDR1 LGHDT, CDR2 YNNKEL (reference sequence). The CDR3 sequence: CASSQRTGTSQQGRGEQFF. CDR3 in DNA: TGTGCCAGCAGCCAGAGGACCGGGACTAGCCAGCAGGGGCGTGGTGAGCAGTTCTTC.

V and J are TRBV5-1 and TRBJ2-3; TRBD2 matches 7 bases. Germline V gives CDR1 SGHRS, CDR2 YFSETQ. V shed 2 bases, J shed 1 base, and the junction held 13 bases outside the gene matches. This CDR3 has 18 amino acids. The CDR3 nucleotides are TGCGCCAGCAGCTTCCAAAGCGGGGCAAAGAGCGGCACAGATACGCAGTATTTT. Protein product: CASSFQSGAKSGTDTQYF.